These T cell receptor beta chains were read from a single sample in a study of blood T cells in healthy people across ages. MiXCR was run by TCRdb on the 5' RACE reads, yielding one entry per CDR3 protein. Of 550,000 to 750,000 distinct CDR3 sequences listed, under 25% are singletons. The sample comprised blood. All receptors derive from a man aged 65 to 85 in good health. Both conserved end residues are part of each CDR3. Clone size is stated in some rows and not others, as once, few, many or a class when expanded.

clone_size v_call cdr3_aa
. TRBV18 CASSPPNPENEKLFF
. TRBV7-2 CTSSRDHYEQYF
. TRBV5-4 CASRATSGTETQYF
few TRBV3-1 CASSPGGYGYTF
. TRBV24-1 CATSVSSGTDTQYF
. TRBV18 CASSHQDTQYF
. TRBV5-5 CASGPPGTSLNEQFF
. TRBV19 CASSPGQGNYNEQFF
. TRBV28 CASTGQMNTEAFF
. TRBV6-2/TRBV6-3 CASSLAPGTFTGELFF
many TRBV28 CASRLRETQYF
few TRBV20-1 CSARGDDGFF
few TRBV7-9 CASSAGQGKEYEKLFF
. TRBV12-3/TRBV12-4 CASSLGGLLQFF
. TRBV18 CASLMDVLSGTQYF
. TRBV4-1 CASSQVTGLTYEQYF
. TRBV6-2/TRBV6-3 CASSRLAGGSYEQYF
. TRBV28 CASSLGGARNQPQHF
few TRBV24-1 CATSDFSQQPQETQYF
few TRBV12-3/TRBV12-4 CASSHGDRAGEKLFF
few TRBV20-1 CSAIVSGYYNEQFF
. TRBV24-1 CATSDLSPAGTSTNEQFF
. TRBV28 CASSTRQMSSYNEQFF
. TRBV19 CASRERRSSYNEQFF
. TRBV20-1 CSASSDRDSTEAFF
once TRBV20-1 CSARALTANEQYF
many TRBV9 CASRAVSSYNEQFF
. TRBV15 CATSRIREGTLYTGELFF
few TRBV3-1 CASSKPSGASYEQYF
few TRBV28 CASSSDPSSPLYEQHF
. TRBV2 CASSRNLFASTDTQYF
. TRBV6-1 CASSEPGTRTSTDTQYF
many TRBV20-1 CSARLEKLFF
. TRBV10-3 CAISELGELQETQYF
. TRBV27 CASSSLGTGNTIYF
. TRBV20-1 CSAGPGLQQYF
few TRBV7-9 CASRRPPGELFF
. TRBV11-3 CASSLYSGRAPGELFF
many TRBV6-5 CASSPDRDRRNEQFF
. TRBV20-1 CSARKGAEETQYF
few TRBV5-1 CASRIGQMNTEAFF
. TRBV2 CASSVGREARQFF
many TRBV10-3 CAISESDQETQYF
few TRBV6-5 CASSRQGNFEGSNEKLFF